These 10 T cell receptor beta chains originate from one sample sequenced in a study of early T cells in non-severe SARS-CoV-2 infection. TCRdb redid the calling of the 5' RACE reads with MiXCR, one entry per CDR3 protein. The data contain fewer than 30,000 distinct CDR3 sequences, more than 3.5% of them singletons. The specimen was whole blood. The receptors derive from an adult who was a healthcare worker with PCR-confirmed SARS-CoV-2 infection or an uninfected control (not recorded which).

This clonotype was observed a few times. The rearrangement uses TRBV4-3 and TRBJ2-4; D remains unclear. Germline CDR1 LGHNA, CDR2 YSLEER. The CDR3 is 18 residues long. V was trimmed by 2 bases and J by 1 base, leaving 18 bases between them. CDR3 sequence: CASSQRPPSQRAKNIQYF. The CDR3, as DNA: TGCGCCAGCAGCCAACGACCCCCATCCCAGAGGGCCAAAAACATTCAGTACTTC.

The CDR3 spells CATSDPQDSGGANVLTF. CDR3 nucleotides: TGTGCCACCAGTGATCCCCAAGACAGCGGTGGGGCCAACGTCCTGACTTTC. The chain is built from TRBV24-1 and TRBJ2-6; D may correspond to TRBD1 or TRBD2 (5 bases each). CDR3 length equals 17 residues. V was trimmed by 3 bases and J by 3 bases, leaving 14 bases between them. Germline CDR1 and CDR2: KGHDR and SFDVKD.

This chain joins TRBV6-2 or TRBV6-3 and TRBJ2-7; 9 bases map to TRBD2. Germline lookup yields CDR1 MNHEY and CDR2 SVGEGT. The J segment lost 2 bases and the V segment lost 2 bases, leaving 1 base of the junction unmatched. The CDR3 is 14 residues long. The CDR3 DNA sequence: TGTGCCAGCAGTTACGTAGCGGGGGCCTACGAGCAGTACTTC. It specifies CASSYVAGAYEQYF.

This clonotype counts as medium-sized. The chain employs TRBV20-1 and TRBJ2-2; TRBD2 matches 12 bases. This CDR3 spans 14 amino acids. The V gene end was trimmed by 6 bases and the J gene end by 3 bases; junction bases not matched to a gene: 2. Germline loops: CDR1 DFQATT, CDR2 SNEGSKA (reference sequence). The DNA of the CDR3 is TGCAGTGCCCGACTAGCGGGAGACACCGGGGAGCTGTTTTTT. Translated, it gives CSARLAGDTGELFF.

Ten or more counts support this clonotype. The chain uses TRBV7-9 and TRBJ1-1; possible D gene TRBD1, 5 bases. The CDR3 is made up of 13 amino acids. Between the trimmed V and J ends, which lost 8 bases and 0 bases, there was a span of 10 bases. Germline V gene lookup returns CDR1 SEHNR and CDR2 FQNEAQ (reference sequence). CDR3 loop: CASPPGLNTEAFF. In DNA form, the CDR3 reads TGTGCCAGCCCACCAGGGCTGAACACTGAAGCTTTCTTT.

This clonotype is medium-sized within its sample. The chain has TRBV10-3 and TRBJ2-2, with 15 nucleotides matching TRBD2. Germline CDR1 and CDR2: ENHRY and SYGVKD. Losses at the gene ends were 5 bases for V and 5 bases for J; bases not matched to a gene: 6. The CDR3 has 17 residues. CDR3 region: CAISRTSGRALTGELFF. CDR3 coding DNA: TGTGCCATCAGTCGGACTAGCGGGAGGGCCTTAACCGGGGAGCTGTTTTTT.

Ten or more counts support this clonotype. DNA for the CDR3: TGTGCCAGCGAACTAGCGGGCACAGATACGCAGTATTTT. Translation: CASELAGTDTQYF. The rearrangement joins TRBV5-4 to TRBJ2-3, with 8 bases identical to TRBD2. V gave up 7 bases and J gave up 1 base; unmatched junction bases: 2. CDR3 length: 13 residues. Germline V gene data show CDR1 as SGHNT and CDR2 as YYREEE (reference sequence).

This clonotype came up a few times. This rearrangement joins TRBV11-2 to TRBJ2-1; 10 positions agree with TRBD2. Trimming at V came to 6 bases and at J to 12 bases, leaving 11 bases not matched to a gene. This CDR3 is built from 14 residues. Germline CDR1 SGHAT, CDR2 FQNNGV. The DNA of the CDR3 is TGTGCCAGCAGTTCGGGGCTAGCGGGGGCTCTGCAGTTCTTC. Its protein product is CASSSGLAGALQFF.

In this sample, this clonotype is medium-sized. This chain joins TRBV7-6 and TRBJ2-1; 11 positions agree with TRBD2. This CDR3 contains 17 residues. The J segment lost 0 bases and the V segment lost 5 bases, leaving 6 bases of the junction unmatched. Germline assignment: CDR1 SGHVS and CDR2 FNYEAQ. The CDR3 region is CASSTGLADSSYNEQFF. CDR3 nucleotides: TGTGCCAGCAGCACGGGACTAGCGGATAGCTCCTACAATGAGCAGTTCTTC.

This clonotype was seen only a few times. The chain recombines TRBV3-1 with TRBJ1-6; no clear D gene. The CDR3 sequence is 15 residues long. Germline CDR1 reads LGHDT; CDR2 reads YNNKEL (reference sequence). V was shortened by 1 base and J by 6 bases, with 10 bases between the two germline ends. CDR3 sequence: CASSQGGSLNSPLHF. The DNA of the CDR3 is TGTGCCAGCAGCCAAGGCGGATCCCTTAATTCACCCCTCCACTTT.